This is a list of T cell receptor beta chains from one sample in a study of shared clonotypes between healthy human individuals. The assay was immunoSEQ multiplex PCR, and TCRdb's table has in-frame clones only and misses some. This sample has 2 million to 2.5 million clones, with over 90% found just once. What was sequenced was naive CD4+ T cells from PBMCs. Source of these receptors: a young man in good health. Some clones in this sample may be carry-over from other donors' samples. The CDR3 runs from the conserved cysteine through the conserved F or W. D genes are given only for firm matches. Size is omitted from some rows. Given values are once, few, many or a class for expanded clones.

d_gene | abundance | j_gene | v_gene | CDR3aa | CDR3nt
TRBD1 | . | TRBJ2-1 | TRBV13 | CASSSRQGPLNEQFF | TGTGCCAGCAGCTCCCGACAGGGGCCTCTCAATGAGCAGTTCTTC
. | . | TRBJ1-1 | TRBV30 | CAWSLRTVSEAFF | TGTGCCTGGAGTCTACGGACTGTCTCGGAAGCTTTCTTT
TRBD1 | . | TRBJ1-3 | TRBV7-9 | CASSFSQGAGGNTIYF | TGTGCCAGCAGCTTTTCACAGGGGGCAGGTGGAAACACCATATATTTT
. | . | TRBJ2-2 | TRBV18 | CASSPRAGELFF | TGTGCCAGCTCACCACGTGCCGGGGAGCTGTTTTTT
. | . | TRBJ2-2 | TRBV5-8 | CASNRHLTLGAGELFF | TGTGCCAGCAACCGTCATCTAACCTTAGGGGCCGGGGAGCTGTTTTTT
TRBD1 | . | TRBJ2-3 | TRBV9 | CASSGPGTDRTDTQYF | TGTGCCAGCAGCGGGCCCGGGACAGACAGGACAGATACGCAGTATTTT
TRBD2 | . | TRBJ2-1 | TRBV4-1 | CASSPGLAEGGNEQFF | TGCGCCAGCAGCCCGGGACTAGCGGAGGGAGGGAATGAGCAGTTCTTC
. | . | TRBJ1-5 | TRBV6-5 | CASSPRGPQHF | TGTGCCAGCAGCCCCAGGGGGCCCCAGCATTTT
TRBD2 | once | TRBJ2-7 | TRBV11-2 | CASAKRWLAGGPSYEQYF | TGTGCCAGCGCCAAAAGGTGGCTAGCGGGAGGGCCCTCGTACGAGCAGTACTTC
TRBD1 | . | TRBJ1-1 | TRBV29-1 | CSVEGRGRTEAFF | TGCAGCGTTGAAGGCAGGGGGAGGACTGAAGCTTTCTTT
. | . | TRBJ2-7 | TRBV27 | CASSPRAGYEQYF | TGTGCCAGCAGTCCCAGGGCGGGGTACGAGCAGTACTTC
TRBD1 | . | TRBJ2-6 | TRBV7-3 | CASSSSTGSGANVLTF | TGTGCCAGCAGCTCCTCGACAGGGTCTGGGGCCAACGTCCTGACTTTC
. | . | TRBJ2-7 | TRBV6-5 | CASRPSTNTYEQYF | TGTGCCAGCAGACCATCGACAAATACCTACGAGCAGTACTTC
TRBD1 | once | TRBJ1-1 | TRBV28 | CAGGGDREAEAFF | TGTGCCGGAGGGGGGGACAGGGAAGCTGAAGCTTTCTTT
TRBD1 | few | TRBJ2-1 | TRBV2 | CASIAEDRGFFF | TGTGCCAGCATTGCCGAAGACAGGGGGTTTTTCTTC
. | few | TRBJ1-1 | TRBV2 | CASSYTGMNTEAFF | TGTGCCAGCTCCTATACGGGTATGAACACTGAAGCTTTCTTT
. | . | TRBJ2-5 | TRBV11-2 | CASSLVPAGMTETQYF | TGTGCCAGCAGCTTGGTTCCGGCGGGGATGACAGAGACCCAGTACTTC
. | . | TRBJ2-2 | TRBV7-3 | CASSPISTSTGELFF | TGTGCCAGCAGCCCGATCTCGACTAGTACCGGGGAGCTGTTTTTT
. | once | TRBJ1-1 | TRBV2 | CASVSFGGNTEAFF | TGTGCCAGCGTGAGTTTTGGTGGGAACACTGAAGCTTTCTTT
. | . | TRBJ1-4 | TRBV6-6 | CASSRRAEKLFF | TGTGCCAGCTCCCGACGGGCTGAAAAACTGTTTTTT
. | . | TRBJ2-3 | TRBV4-3 | CASSQDGNTDTQYF | TGCGCCAGCAGCCAAGATGGGAACACAGATACGCAGTATTTT
. | . | TRBJ2-5 | TRBV5-1 | CASSLVAGLGETQYF | TGCGCCAGCAGCTTGGTTGCGGGTCTAGGGGAGACCCAGTACTTC
. | . | TRBJ1-1 | TRBV27 | CASSLLARGSNTEAFF | TGTGCCAGCAGTTTATTAGCCAGGGGATCGAACACTGAAGCTTTCTTT
. | . | TRBJ1-5 | TRBV7-4 | CASSREKNRKRQPQHF | TGTGCCAGCAGCCGAGAGAAAAACAGGAAACGTCAGCCCCAGCATTTT
. | once | TRBJ2-7 | TRBV28 | CASRAVWAAYVEQYF | TGTGCCAGCAGGGCGGTTTGGGCGGCCTACGTGGAGCAGTACTTC
. | . | TRBJ1-5 | TRBV28 | CASTRAGSKGNQPQHF | TGTGCCAGCACCCGGGCAGGGAGTAAGGGCAATCAGCCCCAGCATTTT
TRBD2 | . | TRBJ2-1 | TRBV9 | CASSVEGTSSIEQFF | TGTGCCAGCAGCGTAGAAGGGACTAGCTCTATTGAGCAGTTCTTC
. | . | TRBJ2-7 | TRBV19 | CASRPRTGRVYEQYF | TGTGCCAGTCGCCCCCGGACAGGGAGGGTCTACGAGCAGTACTTC
. | . | TRBJ2-6 | TRBV5-6 | CASSMGRYSGANVLTF | TGTGCCAGCAGCATGGGACGGTACTCTGGGGCCAACGTCCTGACTTTC
. | . | TRBJ1-1 | TRBV27 | CAYKGDSGTEAFF | TGTGCCTACAAGGGGGACTCGGGGACTGAAGCTTTCTTT
. | . | TRBJ1-4 | TRBV30 | CAWSARTNEKLFF | TGTGCCTGGAGTGCCCGAACTAATGAAAAACTGTTTTTT
. | . | TRBJ2-7 | TRBV4-2 | CASSQQGGYEQYF | TGTGCCAGCAGCCAACAAGGAGGATACGAGCAGTACTTC
. | . | TRBJ1-2 | TRBV30 | CAWSRVGYGYTF | TGTGCCTGGAGTCGGGTGGGCTATGGCTACACCTTC
. | . | TRBJ2-1 | TRBV6-5 | CASSYSGGFEDEQFF | TGTGCCAGCAGTTACTCCGGAGGTTTCGAGGATGAGCAGTTCTTC
. | . | TRBJ1-1 | TRBV4-3 | CASSHQRGQAFF | TGCGCCAGCAGTCACCAACGGGGGCAAGCTTTCTTT
. | . | TRBJ2-3 | TRBV18 | CASSPLLTEPTDTQYF | TGTGCCAGCTCACCACTCCTAACAGAACCCACAGATACGCAGTATTTT
TRBD1 | . | TRBJ2-4 | TRBV7-2 | CASSLARGIDIQYF | TGTGCCAGCAGCTTAGCCAGGGGGATCGACATTCAGTACTTC
. | once | TRBJ1-1 | TRBV6-6 | CASSTQRTEAFF | TGTGCCAGCAGTACCCAACGAACTGAAGCTTTCTTT
. | once | TRBJ1-3 | TRBV5-4 | CASSRTTGDRNTIYF | TGTGCCAGCAGCCGTACGACTGGGGACCGAAACACCATATATTTT
TRBD1 | . | TRBJ2-7 | TRBV29-1 | CSVQRGQGGSYEQYF | TGCAGCGTCCAAAGGGGACAGGGGGGTTCCTACGAGCAGTACTTC
. | . | TRBJ2-1 | TRBV5-1 | CASSLVPLGSSYNEQFF | TGCGCCAGCAGCTTGGTTCCTCTAGGCAGCTCCTACAATGAGCAGTTCTTC
. | . | TRBJ2-1 | TRBV9 | CASSVVVYGEQFF | TGTGCCAGCAGCGTAGTCGTCTACGGTGAGCAGTTCTTC
. | . | TRBJ2-7 | TRBV10-3 | CAIRSAGSRHEQYF | TGTGCCATCAGGTCGGCGGGGAGTAGGCACGAGCAGTACTTC
. | few | TRBJ1-2 | TRBV11-2 | CASSSYNYGYTF | TGTGCCAGCAGCTCATATAACTATGGCTACACCTTC
. | . | TRBJ2-5 | TRBV29-1 | CSVERAEETQYF | TGCAGCGTTGAGCGCGCGGAAGAGACCCAGTACTTC
TRBD1 | . | TRBJ1-2 | TRBV2 | CASSRDRAITANYGYTF | TGTGCCAGCAGTCGGGACAGAGCCATTACAGCGAACTATGGCTACACCTTC
. | few | TRBJ1-2 | TRBV11-2 | CASEYGYTF | TGTGCCAGCGAATATGGCTACACCTTC
. | . | TRBJ1-2 | TRBV5-5 | CASSFNRAPSYGYTF | TGTGCCAGCAGCTTCAACAGGGCCCCTAGCTATGGCTACACCTTC
TRBD1 | . | TRBJ1-1 | TRBV29-1 | CSVGTGEGTEAFF | TGCAGCGTCGGGACAGGGGAGGGCACTGAAGCTTTCTTT
. | . | TRBJ1-5 | TRBV4-2 | CASSQDGTHINQPQHF | TGTGCCAGCAGCCAAGACGGGACCCACATAAATCAGCCCCAGCATTTT
TRBD2 | . | TRBJ2-1 | TRBV5-1 | CASSLGREARYNEQFF | TGCGCCAGCAGCTTGGGGCGGGAGGCAAGGTACAATGAGCAGTTCTTC
. | few | TRBJ1-5 | TRBV18 | CASSPAGGNQPQHF | TGTGCCAGCTCACCAGCAGGGGGCAATCAGCCCCAGCATTTT
. | . | TRBJ2-5 | TRBV2 | CASLGRGETQYF | TGTGCCAGCCTCGGGAGAGGAGAGACCCAGTACTTC
. | . | TRBJ1-2 | TRBV6-5 | CASSPGTHYGYTF | TGTGCCAGCAGTCCAGGGACCCACTATGGCTACACCTTC
TRBD2 | . | TRBJ2-5 | TRBV2 | CASSGLAGETQYF | TGTGCCAGCTCGGGACTAGCGGGAGAGACCCAGTACTTC
TRBD2 | . | TRBJ2-3 | TRBV28 | CASTEWTSGEDTQYF | TGTGCCAGCACCGAGTGGACTAGCGGGGAAGATACGCAGTATTTT
. | . | TRBJ2-7 | TRBV2 | CASFKGQSMWEQYF | TGTGCCAGCTTTAAGGGGCAGTCGATGTGGGAGCAGTACTTC